These 20 T cell receptor beta chains came from one sample sequenced in a study of T cells in Graves' hyperthyroidism and ophthalmopathy. Authors of the study amplified TCR beta CDR3 regions from RNA transcripts. TCR CDR3 underwent first-round RT-PCR with the HTBI primer set. TCRdb independently ran MiXCR on the multiplex PCR reads; one entry per CDR3 protein. The sample lists fewer than 350,000 distinct CDR3 sequences; approximately 22% were seen once. The sequencing input was blood. Source of these receptors: a woman aged 50 to 65 with Graves' hyperthyroidism.

The table lists this clonotype with many counts. The chain joins TRBV28 to TRBJ1-2, with D tentatively TRBD1 (6 bases). CDR3 length: 14 residues. V dropped 7 bases and J dropped 3 bases, with 15 bases sitting between them. Germline CDR1 is MDHEN and CDR2 is SYDVKM. The CDR3 loop reads CASNIQGSHYGYTF. The CDR3 coding sequence is TGTGCCAGCAACATCCAGGGGTCTCACTATGGCTACACCTTC.

This clonotype was recorded a few times. The chain links TRBV24-1 to TRBJ1-3, with 9 bases fitting TRBD1. The CDR3 totals 17 residues. V was clipped by 2 bases and J by 3 bases; unmatched bases: 7. The germline CDR1 and CDR2 sequences are KGHDR and SFDVKD. The DNA for the CDR3 is TGTGCCACCAGTGATTGGCACAGGGGGCTTGATGGAAACACCATATATTTT. Translating it yields CATSDWHRGLDGNTIYF.

As regards this clonotype: A read error may be the cause here, since a much bigger clone is one base away. The chain has TRBV6-2 or TRBV6-3 and TRBJ1-2; D is uncertain. Germline V gene sequence: CDR1 MNHEY, CDR2 SVGEGT. This CDR3 region has 15 residues. Trimming removed 0 bases at V and 6 bases at J, with 14 bases between. The CDR3: CASSYSSEGRNGYTF. Written as DNA, the CDR3 is TGTGCCAGCAGTTACTCTTCCGAGGGCAGAAATGGCTACACCTTC.

A remark on this clonotype: A much larger clone lies a single base off, so this may be a read error. CDR3 sequence: CASSARTGALNEQFF. The CDR3 coding sequence is TGTGCCAGCAGCGCTCGGACAGGGGCCCTCAATGAGCAGTTCTTC. The rearrangement links TRBV7-9 to TRBJ2-1, with 9 nucleotides matching TRBD1. CDR3 length: 15 amino acids. Germline V gives CDR1 SEHNR, CDR2 FQNEAQ (reference sequence). V was pared by 5 bases and J by 6 bases, with 8 bases of the junction left unmatched.

The chain joins TRBV11-2 to TRBJ1-3; no reliable D call. Germline CDR1 is SGHAT and CDR2 is FQNNGV. This CDR3 spans 15 amino acids. Trimming left V 2 bases short and J 2 bases short, with 10 bases between. CDR3 coding DNA: TGTGCCAGCAGCTTACAGCCAATTCCTGGAAACACCATATATTTT. Protein: CASSLQPIPGNTIYF. Full variable domain (remainder filled in from reference TRBV11-2 and TRBJ1-3): EAGVAQSPRYKIIEKRQSVAFWCNPISGHATLYWYQQILGQGPKLLIQFQNNGVVDDSQLPKDRFSAERLKGVDSTLKIQPAKLEDSAVYLCASSLQPIPGNTIYFGEGSWLTVV.

Details on this clonotype: This may come from a read error, since a much larger clone is one base off. The chain has TRBV3-1 and TRBJ1-6, with no clear D. CDR1 and CDR2 from the germline V gene are LGHDT and YNNKEL (reference sequence). The CDR3 is 13 residues long. V was pared by 3 bases and J by 11 bases, with 11 bases between. In nucleotides, the CDR3 is TGTGCCAGCAGCCATCGTTCCGATGCACCCCTCCACTTT. Translation: CASSHRSDAPLHF.

About this clonotype itself: The CDR3 carries no conserved terminal phenylalanine or tryptophan, so it likely arises from a read error. The rearrangement links TRBV7-3 to TRBJ2-7; a possible D gene is TRBD2 (5 bases). CDR1 and CDR2 (germline): SGHTA, FQGTGA. The CDR3 is 15 amino acids. Between the trimmed V and J ends, which lost 5 bases and 0 bases, there was a span of 14 bases. This CDR3 reads CASSVLPGSSYEQYL. CDR3 coding DNA: TGTGCCAGCAGCGTTCTACCGGGGAGCTCCTACGAGCAGTACCTC.

This clonotype came up many times. The gene calls are TRBV14 and TRBJ2-3; D is undetermined. CDR1 SGHDN and CDR2 FVKESK come from the germline V gene. The CDR3 loop spans 14 amino acids. The V gene lost 1 base and the J gene lost 6 bases, with 11 bases spanning the gap. The CDR3, as DNA: TGTGCCAGCAGCCAAGCGAGCTGGCGGGATACGCAGTATTTT. Amino acid sequence: CASSQASWRDTQYF.

This chain joins TRBV2 and TRBJ2-6; 8 bases align to TRBD1. V was clipped by 1 base and J by 0 bases; unmatched bases: 8. The CDR3 totals 19 residues. Germline CDR1 and CDR2: SNHLY and FYNNEI. CDR3 in amino acids: CASSEGIRTGTSGANVLTF. The CDR3 DNA follows: TGTGCCAGCAGTGAAGGCATCCGGACAGGGACCTCTGGGGCCAACGTCCTGACTTTC.

This clonotype has at least ten counts. This rearrangement joins TRBV28 to TRBJ2-2, with 8 bases matching TRBD2. The CDR3 length is 15 residues. V lost 5 bases to trimming and J lost 6 bases; unmatched junction nucleotides: 8. Germline CDR1 MDHEN, CDR2 SYDVKM. The CDR3 DNA reads TGTGCCAGCAGTCTATCCGGGGGGGGGGCCGGGGAGCTGTTTTTT. Protein product: CASSLSGGGAGELFF.

In regard to this clonotype: One junction end does not reproduce the germline sequence, and a read error may be involved. The rearrangement joins TRBV28 to TRBJ2-3, with 9 bases that match TRBD1. Germline lookup yields CDR1 MDHEN and CDR2 SYDVKM. The CDR3 length is 15 residues. The CDR3 coding sequence is TGTGCCAGCAGTCTATGGACAGGGGTCACAGATACGCAGTATTTT. Amino acid sequence: CASSLWTGVTDTQYF.

V gene TRBV7-6 combines with J gene TRBJ2-3; TRBD2 matches 7 bases. The CDR3 extends over 16 amino acids. CDR1 and CDR2 (germline): SGHVS, FNYEAQ. The ends lost 1 base at V and 5 bases at J; junction bases unmatched: 9. The CDR3 bases are TGTGCCAGCAGCTTAGGTCCCAGCGGGACTGGAGATACGCAGTATTTT. It yields the protein CASSLGPSGTGDTQYF.

On this clonotype itself: Just one base apart from a much larger clone, this may be a read error. The CDR3 coding sequence is TGTGCCAGCAGGACTAGCGGGAGAAGTGAGCAGCACTTC. It yields the protein CASRTSGRSEQHF. The chain is built from TRBV28 and TRBJ2-7, with 12 bases lining up with TRBD2. From germline, CDR1 is MDHEN and CDR2 SYDVKM. The CDR3 covers 13 residues. The full variable domain, with the rest looked up from reference TRBV28 and TRBJ2-7, is DVKVTQSSRYLVKRTGEKVFLECVQDMDHENMFWYRQDPGLGLRLIYFSYDVKMKEKGDIPEGYSVSREKKERFSLILESASTNQTSMYLCASRTSGRSEQHFGPGTRLTVT.

The rearrangement links TRBV6-1 to TRBJ2-1; TRBD1 aligns across 10 bases. The CDR3 length is 14 residues. Germline V lookup: CDR1 MNHNS, CDR2 SASEGT. V lost 9 bases, J lost 2 bases, and 4 bases stayed unmatched. The CDR3 region has the DNA TGTGCCAGTACCGGGACAGGGGCCTACAATGAGCAGTTCTTC. This gives the protein CASTGTGAYNEQFF.

Concerning this clonotype itself: One end of the junction varies from germline; a read error may be responsible. This sequence joins TRBV6-1 and TRBJ1-6; tentatively, D is TRBD1 (5 bases). The germline V gene has CDR1 MNHNS and CDR2 SASEGT. The CDR3 runs 14 residues. The CDR3 here is CASSEGELGSPLHF. DNA of the CDR3: TGTGCCAGCAGCGAAGGGGAATTGGGTTCACCCCTCCACTTT.

This clonotype was recorded at least ten times. The chain is built from TRBV20-1 and TRBJ2-5; D is possibly TRBD2 (6 bases). The germline CDR1 and CDR2 sequences are DFQATT and SNEGSKA (reference sequence). Trimming removed 1 base at V and 4 bases at J, with 10 bases between. The CDR3 is made up of 13 amino acids. The CDR3 protein is CSARVVGGETQYF. The CDR3 bases are TGCAGTGCTAGAGTGGTCGGGGGAGAGACCCAGTACTTC.

This clonotype was found a few times. The chain recombines TRBV20-1 with TRBJ2-7; 7 positions match TRBD2. CDR1 and CDR2 (germline): DFQATT, SNEGSKA (reference sequence). Trimming took 3 bases from V and 6 from J; bases not matched to a gene: 8. The CDR3 runs 13 residues. CDR3 nucleotides: TGCAGTGCTAGGGGTGGGAGGGGTGGCGAGCAGTACTTC. This encodes CSARGGRGGEQYF.

This clonotype occurred a few times. CDR3 in amino acids: CASSPWTGRETQYF. DNA of the CDR3: TGCGCCAGCAGCCCGTGGACAGGGAGAGAGACCCAGTACTTC. V and J are TRBV4-1 and TRBJ2-5; 8 bases are a match to TRBD1. CDR3 size: 14 residues. The germline V gene encodes CDR1 MGHRA and CDR2 YSYEKL. V was pared by 4 bases and J by 4 bases, with 5 bases of the junction left unmatched.

The genes are TRBV11-3 and TRBJ1-6, with D possibly TRBD1 on 5 matching bases. Germline lookup yields CDR1 SGHNT and CDR2 YENEEA. The V end lost 5 bases, the J end lost 6 bases, and 17 bases lay between the germline ends. The CDR3 is made up of 16 amino acids. The CDR3: CASSPGGPGSNSPLHF. The DNA for the CDR3 is TGTGCCAGCAGCCCGGGGGGACCTGGCTCTAATTCACCCCTCCACTTT.

This clonotype was observed a handful of times. A clone one base away is much larger, so this may be a read error. The V gene is TRBV2, the J gene TRBJ2-7, with D possibly TRBD2 on 6 matching bases. The CDR3 totals 14 residues. Per germline, CDR1 SNHLY and CDR2 FYNNEI. The CDR3 is CASSHPGVTYEQHF. The CDR3 DNA reads as TGTGCCAGCAGTCATCCGGGAGTTACCTACGAGCAGCACTTC.